This T cell receptor (beta chain) was identified in a study of blood T cells in healthy people across ages. Study overall: The template switching approach captured approximately one barcoded beta molecule for every two T cells. Study-level results: Older age coincided with a roughly linear decline in TCR beta diversity per million T cells.

This clonotype showed up many times. What it binds is not known. For the second PCR, which ran for roughly 6 to 12 cycles, a sample-barcoded 5' primer and a J-beta primer mix were used. Carrying 12 random nucleotides, a template-switch adaptor labeled each individual cDNA molecule. Per sample, CDR3-containing paired-end reads numbered at least 2.5 million. TCRdb itself ran the 5' RACE reads through MiXCR, one entry per CDR3 protein. The sample lists 750,000 to 1,000,000 distinct CDR3 sequences, approximately 32% occurring once. The V gene end was trimmed by 0 bases and the J gene end by 1 base; junction bases not matched to a gene: 5. The germline V gene has CDR1 MGHRA and CDR2 YSYEKL. This CDR3 comprises 16 residues. The same data also contributed to another study, on T cells of mothers and their children.

The chain combines TRBV4-1 with TRBJ2-5; 7 bases are a match to TRBD2. This TCR came from a woman aged 40 to 50 in good health. Source material: blood. The DNA for the CDR3 is TGCGCCAGCAGCCAAGATTCGGGGGGACGCCAAGAGACCCAGTACTTC. It yields the protein CASSQDSGGRQETQYF.